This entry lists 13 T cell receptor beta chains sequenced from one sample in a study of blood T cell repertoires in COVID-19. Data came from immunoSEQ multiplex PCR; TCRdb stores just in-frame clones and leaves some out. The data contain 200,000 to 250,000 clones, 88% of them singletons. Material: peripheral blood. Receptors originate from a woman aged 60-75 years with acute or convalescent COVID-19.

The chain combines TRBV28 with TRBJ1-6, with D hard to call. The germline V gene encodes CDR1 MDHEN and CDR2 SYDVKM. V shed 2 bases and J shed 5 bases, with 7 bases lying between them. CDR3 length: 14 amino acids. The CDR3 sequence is CASSLVGNNSPLHF. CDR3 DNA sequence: TGTGCCAGCAGTTTAGTCGGGAATAATTCACCCCTCCACTTT.

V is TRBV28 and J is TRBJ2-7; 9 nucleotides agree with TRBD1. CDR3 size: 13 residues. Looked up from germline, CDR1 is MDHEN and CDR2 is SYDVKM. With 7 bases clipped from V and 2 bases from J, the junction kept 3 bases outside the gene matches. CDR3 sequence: CASKGTGPYEQYF. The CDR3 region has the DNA TGTGCCAGCAAAGGGACAGGGCCCTACGAGCAGTACTTC.

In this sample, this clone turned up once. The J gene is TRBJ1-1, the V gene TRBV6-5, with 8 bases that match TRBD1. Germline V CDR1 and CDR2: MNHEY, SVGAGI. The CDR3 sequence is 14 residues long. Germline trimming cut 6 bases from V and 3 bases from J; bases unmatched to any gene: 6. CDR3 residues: CASRRDRGYTEAFF. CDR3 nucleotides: TGTGCCAGCAGAAGAGACAGGGGATACACTGAAGCTTTCTTT.

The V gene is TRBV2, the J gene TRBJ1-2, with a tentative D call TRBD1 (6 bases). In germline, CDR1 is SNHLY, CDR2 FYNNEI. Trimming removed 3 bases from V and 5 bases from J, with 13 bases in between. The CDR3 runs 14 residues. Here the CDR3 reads CASSDGGRSYGYTF. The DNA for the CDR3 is TGTGCCAGCAGTGATGGGGGCCGAAGTTATGGCTACACCTTC. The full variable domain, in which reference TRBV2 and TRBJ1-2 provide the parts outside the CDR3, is EPEVTQTPSHQVTQMGQEVILRCVPISNHLYFYWYRQILGQKVEFLVSFYNNEISEKSEIFDDQFSVERPDGSNFTLKIRSTKLEDSAMYFCASSDGGRSYGYTFGSGTRLTVV.

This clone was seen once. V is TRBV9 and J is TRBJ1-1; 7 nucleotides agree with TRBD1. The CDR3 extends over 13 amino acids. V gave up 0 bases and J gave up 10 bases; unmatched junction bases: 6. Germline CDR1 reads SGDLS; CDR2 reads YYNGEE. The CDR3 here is CASSVVSGQRAFF. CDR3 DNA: TGTGCCAGCAGCGTAGTATCGGGACAGAGAGCTTTCTTT.

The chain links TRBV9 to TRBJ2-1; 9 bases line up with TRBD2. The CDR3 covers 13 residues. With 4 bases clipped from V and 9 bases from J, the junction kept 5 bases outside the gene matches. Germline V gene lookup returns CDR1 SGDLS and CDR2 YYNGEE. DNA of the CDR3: TGTGCCAGCAGCCGAGAAGCGGGAGGTGAGCAGTTCTTC. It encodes CASSREAGGEQFF.

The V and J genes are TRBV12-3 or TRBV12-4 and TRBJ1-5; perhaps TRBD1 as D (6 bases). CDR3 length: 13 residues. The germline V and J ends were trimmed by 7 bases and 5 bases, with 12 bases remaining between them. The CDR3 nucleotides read TGTGCCAGCACCCTCCACAGGGATCAGCCCCAGCATTTT. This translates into CASTLHRDQPQHF.

The CDR3 spells CASRRQGVSNQPQHF. Here the CDR3 DNA reads TGTGCCAGCAGAAGACAGGGTGTGAGCAATCAGCCCCAGCATTTT. The chain couples TRBV6-5 to TRBJ1-5; 7 bases are shared with TRBD1. In germline, CDR1 is MNHEY, CDR2 SVGAGI. CDR3 size: 15 residues. Germline trimming cut 6 bases from V and 1 base from J; bases unmatched to any gene: 6.

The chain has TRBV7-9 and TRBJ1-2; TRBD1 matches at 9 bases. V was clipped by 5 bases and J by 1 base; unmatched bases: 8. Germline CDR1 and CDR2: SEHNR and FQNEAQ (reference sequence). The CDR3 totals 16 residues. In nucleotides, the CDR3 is TGTGCCAGCAGCCCCATCGGGACAGGGCTTAACTATGGCTACACCTTC. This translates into CASSPIGTGLNYGYTF.

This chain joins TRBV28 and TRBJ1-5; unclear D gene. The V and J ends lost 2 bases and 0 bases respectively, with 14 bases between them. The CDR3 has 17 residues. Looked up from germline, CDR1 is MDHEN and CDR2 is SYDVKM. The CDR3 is CASSLGSGGNSNQPQHF. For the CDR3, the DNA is TGTGCCAGCAGTTTAGGATCAGGAGGGAATAGCAATCAGCCCCAGCATTTT. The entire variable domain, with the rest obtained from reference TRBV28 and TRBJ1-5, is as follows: DVKVTQSSRYLVKRTGEKVFLECVQDMDHENMFWYRQDPGLGLRLIYFSYDVKMKEKGDIPEGYSVSREKKERFSLILESASTNQTSMYLCASSLGSGGNSNQPQHFGDGTRLSIL.

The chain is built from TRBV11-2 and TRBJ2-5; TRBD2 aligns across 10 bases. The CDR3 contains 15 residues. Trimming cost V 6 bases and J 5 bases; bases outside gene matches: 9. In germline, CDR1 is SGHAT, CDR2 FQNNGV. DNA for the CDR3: TGTGCCAGCAGGACCGGGACTAGCGCCGGGGAGACCCAGTACTTC. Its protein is CASRTGTSAGETQYF.

The CDR3 DNA is TGTGCCTGGAGCCGACAGGGGACGCAGTATTTT. Protein product: CAWSRQGTQYF. The chain links TRBV30 to TRBJ2-3, with 8 bases that match TRBD1. J was trimmed by 9 bases and V by 3 bases; bases with no gene match: 2. Germline values: CDR1 GTSNPN, CDR2 SVGIG (reference sequence). This CDR3 contains 11 residues.

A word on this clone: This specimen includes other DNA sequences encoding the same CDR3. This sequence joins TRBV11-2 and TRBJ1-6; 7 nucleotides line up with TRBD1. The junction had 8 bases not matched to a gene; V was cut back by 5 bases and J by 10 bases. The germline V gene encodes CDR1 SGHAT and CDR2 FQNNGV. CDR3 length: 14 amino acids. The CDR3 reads CASSPDRVGSPLHF. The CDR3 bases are TGTGCCAGCAGCCCCGACAGGGTTGGATCACCCCTCCACTTT.